This T cell receptor beta chain came from a study of radiotherapy plus CTLA-4 blockade in lung cancer (dated by TCRdb to 2016 to 2018). About the full investigation: Among the enrolled patients, approximately 18% had an objective response, and 31% reached disease control.

In its sample, this clone was seen once. This clone's antigen is unknown. No base quality values were provided; no much bigger clone lies one nucleotide off. In this study, focal radiation therapy paired with CTLA-4 blockade (ipilimumab) was tested in patients who had chemo-refractory metastatic non-small-cell lung cancer. General findings and caveats noted by the study authors: After treatment with radiotherapy and ipilimumab, TCR clones that came from tumors expanded in the peripheral blood. Early dynamic changes in blood T cell clones, together with increased serum interferon-beta after radiation, were reported as the strongest predictors of response.

Libraries came from the immunoSEQ multiplex PCR assay. As stored in TCRdb, this immuneACCESS dataset retains in-frame rearrangements with V and J assigned. A fraction of the clones does not appear; measured against another copy, unresolved V genes explain less than half of the discrepancy, and the remainder lacks a known reason. Within this sample are about 13,000 clones, with roughly 86% of them counted one time only. Clones ranked in the top ten supply 14% of the sample. This sample comprised peripheral blood, obtained from a patient treated with radiotherapy plus ipilimumab. The TCR sequence derives from a human donor with non-small cell lung cancer that progressed on radiotherapy plus ipilimumab. Some clones in this sample may be carry-over from other donors' samples.

Here is the DNA: TGCGCCAGCAGCTTGGTAGGGACAATGACTGGAAATGAGCAGTTCTTC. It encodes CASSLVGTMTGNEQFF. The chain is assembled from TRBV5-1 and TRBJ2-1; TRBD1 is perhaps the D gene, given 6 matching bases. There are 16 amino acids in the CDR3, from cysteine to phenylalanine inclusive. The entry retains the CDR3 DNA only, 48 bases that are in frame from base 1. V was cut back by 0 bases and J by 7 bases, leaving a gap of 17 bases between them. CDR1 and CDR2 were assigned from the germline V gene as SGHRS and YFSETQ. The CDR3, completed at both ends by the reference TRBV5-1 and TRBJ2-1 genes, gives the full variable domain KAGVTQTPRYLIKTRGQQVTLSCSPISGHRSVSWYQQTPGQGLQFLFEYFSETQRNKGNFPGRFSGRQFSNSRSEMNVSTLELGDSALYLCASSLVGTMTGNEQFFGPGTRLTVL.